Reported below is one T cell receptor beta chain. The entry originates in a study of blood T cell repertoires in COVID-19. Study-level information: Samples of COVID-19 (acute and convalescent) were obtained from the United States, Italy and Spain. Sources were T cells, B-cell-depleted T cells, or PBMCs; the material itself was cDNA or gDNA.

The authors' processing: Reference gene primer amplification yielded estimated nucleated cell counts. Generated by immunoSEQ multiplex PCR, the TCRdb table keeps only in-frame clones and is missing some. V, J and clone size reflect that table, while D and trimming were determined from the DNA. Counted here are under 300,000 clones, about 88% occurring once; the ten biggest clones make up 2.1%. Trimming stripped 3 bases from V and 5 bases from J, with 16 bases between. Germline CDR1 is SQVTM and CDR2 is ANQGSEA. The CDR3 consists of 14 residues. The chain has TRBV29-1 and TRBJ1-1; D is ambiguous. The TCR was taken from a middle-aged woman who had recovered from COVID-19. Sequenced sample: peripheral blood. The CDR3 loop is CSVDSEVTQTEAFF. The CDR3 DNA is TGCAGCGTTGATAGTGAAGTAACTCAAACTGAAGCTTTCTTT.